Listed below are T cell receptor beta chains from one sample, sequenced in a study of blood T cells in healthy people across ages. TCRdb reanalysed the 5' RACE reads using MiXCR and keeps one entry per CDR3 protein. This table has some 1.5 million distinct CDR3 sequences, under 30% appearing once. Sequenced sample: blood. Source of these receptors: a woman under 40 in good health. CDR3s include the opening cysteine and the closing phenylalanine or tryptophan. The D gene is left open where the match is weak. Clone size is given for some rows only: seen once, a few or many times, or a class if the clone is expanded.

clone size: .
V gene: TRBV24-1
J gene: TRBJ2-3
D gene: .
CDR3 protein: CATSEADADDTQYF
CDR3 DNA: TGTGCCACCAGTGAGGCCGATGCGGACGATACGCAGTATTTT

clone size: few
V gene: TRBV2
J gene: TRBJ2-5
D gene: TRBD2
CDR3 protein: CASLAGGGETQYF
CDR3 DNA: TGTGCCAGCCTAGCGGGAGGCGGAGAGACCCAGTACTTC

clone size: few
V gene: TRBV5-1
J gene: TRBJ2-3
D gene: TRBD2
CDR3 protein: CASSLVAGDKKTGDTQYF
CDR3 DNA: TGCGCCAGCAGCTTGGTAGCGGGAGACAAAAAAACGGGAGATACGCAGTATTTT

clone size: .
V gene: TRBV9
J gene: TRBJ2-7
D gene: TRBD1
CDR3 protein: CASSPQGQGEQYF
CDR3 DNA: TGTGCCAGCAGCCCCCAGGGACAGGGCGAGCAGTACTTC

clone size: .
V gene: TRBV7-2
J gene: TRBJ2-5
D gene: TRBD1
CDR3 protein: CASSPGDRSLIGETQYF
CDR3 DNA: TGTGCCAGCAGCCCCGGGGACAGGTCGTTAATTGGGGAGACCCAGTACTTC

clone size: few
V gene: TRBV20-1
J gene: TRBJ2-1
D gene: .
CDR3 protein: CSASGIGQFF
CDR3 DNA: TGCAGTGCTAGTGGTATTGGGCAGTTCTTC

clone size: .
V gene: TRBV6-6
J gene: TRBJ2-7
D gene: .
CDR3 protein: CATLRGNSYEQYF
CDR3 DNA: TGTGCCACCCTAAGGGGCAACTCCTACGAGCAGTACTTC

clone size: .
V gene: TRBV4-1
J gene: TRBJ1-1
D gene: .
CDR3 protein: CASSQGGGDTEAFF
CDR3 DNA: TGCGCCAGCAGCCAAGGAGGCGGGGACACTGAAGCTTTCTTT

clone size: .
V gene: TRBV7-9
J gene: TRBJ1-4
D gene: .
CDR3 protein: CASSPRMTNEKLFF
CDR3 DNA: TGTGCCAGCAGCCCAAGGATGACTAATGAAAAACTGTTTTTT

clone size: .
V gene: TRBV29-1
J gene: TRBJ1-1
D gene: TRBD1
CDR3 protein: CSVEEGQVGGTEAFF
CDR3 DNA: TGCAGCGTTGAAGAAGGACAGGTCGGGGGCACTGAAGCTTTCTTT

clone size: .
V gene: TRBV6-1
J gene: TRBJ2-1
D gene: .
CDR3 protein: CASLAGLSEQFF
CDR3 DNA: TGTGCCAGCTTGGCGGGGCTGAGTGAGCAGTTCTTC

clone size: .
V gene: TRBV7-2
J gene: TRBJ2-7
D gene: .
CDR3 protein: CASSLSLFSEQYF
CDR3 DNA: TGTGCCAGCAGCTTAAGTCTATTCTCCGAGCAGTACTTC

clone size: many
V gene: TRBV28
J gene: TRBJ2-7
D gene: TRBD1
CDR3 protein: CASSLTGGTSYYEQYF
CDR3 DNA: TGTGCCAGCAGCCTGACAGGGGGCACATCCTATTACGAGCAGTACTTC

clone size: few
V gene: TRBV7-2
J gene: TRBJ2-3
D gene: TRBD2
CDR3 protein: CASSLRRGGSDTQYF
CDR3 DNA: TGTGCCAGCAGCTTACGGCGGGGGGGGTCCGATACGCAGTATTTT

clone size: many
V gene: TRBV20-1
J gene: TRBJ2-5
D gene: .
CDR3 protein: CSASPGTRAAQYF
CDR3 DNA: TGCAGTGCTTCCCCCGGGACCCGCGCAGCCCAGTACTTC

clone size: few
V gene: TRBV14
J gene: TRBJ1-2
D gene: .
CDR3 protein: CASSHWDNYGYTF
CDR3 DNA: TGTGCCAGCAGCCATTGGGACAACTATGGCTACACCTTC

clone size: few
V gene: TRBV5-1
J gene: TRBJ1-2
D gene: .
CDR3 protein: CASSARTANYGYTF
CDR3 DNA: TGCGCCAGCAGCGCCAGGACGGCTAACTATGGCTACACCTTC

clone size: few
V gene: TRBV28
J gene: TRBJ2-5
D gene: .
CDR3 protein: CASSSIHGRRQETQYF
CDR3 DNA: TGTGCCAGCAGCTCGATCCATGGACGGCGCCAAGAGACCCAGTACTTC

clone size: many
V gene: TRBV7-9
J gene: TRBJ1-2
D gene: .
CDR3 protein: CASSLEQSYGYTF
CDR3 DNA: TGTGCCAGCAGCTTAGAACAGAGCTATGGCTACACCTTC

clone size: .
V gene: TRBV12-3/TRBV12-4
J gene: TRBJ2-3
D gene: .
CDR3 protein: CASSLRAPSADTQYF
CDR3 DNA: TGTGCCAGCAGTTTACGAGCTCCCAGTGCAGATACGCAGTATTTT

clone size: few
V gene: TRBV12-3/TRBV12-4
J gene: TRBJ1-2
D gene: .
CDR3 protein: CASSLSGRIYGYTF
CDR3 DNA: TGTGCCAGCAGTTTATCGGGACGGATCTATGGCTACACCTTC

clone size: many
V gene: TRBV5-1
J gene: TRBJ2-5
D gene: TRBD1
CDR3 protein: CASSLGDRVEETQYF
CDR3 DNA: TGCGCCAGCAGCTTGGGGGACAGGGTGGAAGAGACCCAGTACTTC

clone size: .
V gene: TRBV6-4
J gene: TRBJ2-1
D gene: .
CDR3 protein: CASSAWGPLEQFF
CDR3 DNA: TGTGCCAGCAGTGCATGGGGTCCTCTAGAGCAGTTCTTC

clone size: .
V gene: TRBV11-2
J gene: TRBJ1-1
D gene: .
CDR3 protein: CTSSDGRELEAFF
CDR3 DNA: TGTACCAGCAGCGACGGGCGGGAACTGGAAGCTTTCTTT

clone size: few
V gene: TRBV10-1
J gene: TRBJ2-7
D gene: .
CDR3 protein: CASSVGILGEQYF
CDR3 DNA: TGCGCCAGCAGTGTGGGCATTTTGGGGGAGCAGTACTTC

clone size: few
V gene: TRBV30
J gene: TRBJ1-1
D gene: .
CDR3 protein: CAWIESEAFF
CDR3 DNA: TGTGCCTGGATAGAGTCTGAAGCTTTCTTT

clone size: few
V gene: TRBV29-1
J gene: TRBJ2-5
D gene: TRBD2
CDR3 protein: CSVEEGLEGTQYF
CDR3 DNA: TGCAGCGTTGAAGAGGGACTAGAGGGGACCCAGTACTTC

clone size: many
V gene: TRBV6-5
J gene: TRBJ2-7
D gene: .
CDR3 protein: CASGREISSYEQYF
CDR3 DNA: TGTGCCAGCGGAAGGGAGATAAGCTCCTACGAGCAGTACTTC

clone size: .
V gene: TRBV28
J gene: TRBJ2-3
D gene: TRBD2
CDR3 protein: CASSSRRGRAGDTQYF
CDR3 DNA: TGTGCCAGCTCCTCAAGGCGCGGGAGGGCGGGAGATACGCAGTATTTT

clone size: few
V gene: TRBV5-1
J gene: TRBJ2-6
D gene: .
CDR3 protein: CASSLAQGPSGANVLTF
CDR3 DNA: TGCGCCAGCAGCTTAGCTCAAGGCCCCTCTGGGGCCAACGTCCTGACTTTC

clone size: .
V gene: TRBV5-1
J gene: TRBJ2-3
D gene: TRBD2
CDR3 protein: CASSLEASGGAAQYF
CDR3 DNA: TGCGCCAGCAGCTTGGAGGCTAGCGGGGGGGCAGCGCAGTATTTT

clone size: few
V gene: TRBV7-2
J gene: TRBJ2-3
D gene: TRBD2
CDR3 protein: CASSLGIQRDADTQYF
CDR3 DNA: TGTGCCAGCAGCTTAGGGATTCAGCGGGACGCAGATACGCAGTATTTT

clone size: .
V gene: TRBV30
J gene: TRBJ1-5
D gene: .
CDR3 protein: CAWSLYSNQPQHF
CDR3 DNA: TGTGCCTGGAGTCTTTATAGCAATCAGCCCCAGCATTTT

clone size: .
V gene: TRBV12-3/TRBV12-4
J gene: TRBJ1-2
D gene: TRBD1
CDR3 protein: CASSVGQALYGYTF
CDR3 DNA: TGTGCCAGCAGTGTCGGACAGGCTCTCTATGGCTACACCTTC

clone size: .
V gene: TRBV5-5
J gene: TRBJ1-2
D gene: TRBD1
CDR3 protein: CASSPPTGLHGYTF
CDR3 DNA: TGTGCCAGCAGCCCCCCGACAGGGTTGCATGGCTACACCTTC

clone size: few
V gene: TRBV13
J gene: TRBJ2-5
D gene: TRBD2
CDR3 protein: CASSSRRGLAGVETQYF
CDR3 DNA: TGTGCCAGCAGCAGCAGGAGGGGACTAGCGGGTGTGGAGACCCAGTACTTC

clone size: many
V gene: TRBV7-2
J gene: TRBJ2-5
D gene: .
CDR3 protein: CASSFGGKETQYF
CDR3 DNA: TGTGCCAGCAGCTTTGGGGGGAAGGAGACCCAGTACTTC

clone size: .
V gene: TRBV20-1
J gene: TRBJ2-3
D gene: TRBD1
CDR3 protein: CSPGDSRSSTDTQYF
CDR3 DNA: TGCAGTCCCGGGGACAGTCGCTCTAGCACAGATACGCAGTATTTT

clone size: once
V gene: TRBV24-1
J gene: TRBJ1-3
D gene: .
CDR3 protein: CATSHPNSGNTIYF
CDR3 DNA: TGTGCCACCAGTCATCCGAACTCTGGAAACACCATATATTTT

clone size: .
V gene: TRBV3-1
J gene: TRBJ2-4
D gene: .
CDR3 protein: CASSQNRKNIQYF
CDR3 DNA: TGTGCCAGCAGCCAAAACAGGAAAAACATTCAGTACTTC

clone size: few
V gene: TRBV10-3
J gene: TRBJ2-7
D gene: TRBD1
CDR3 protein: CAIQAGTGRNEQYF
CDR3 DNA: TGTGCCATCCAGGCCGGGACAGGGAGGAACGAGCAGTACTTC

clone size: few
V gene: TRBV5-1
J gene: TRBJ2-7
D gene: TRBD2
CDR3 protein: CASSSNPGLAGNKQYF
CDR3 DNA: TGCGCCAGCAGCAGCAACCCGGGACTAGCGGGAAACAAGCAGTACTTC

clone size: .
V gene: TRBV19
J gene: TRBJ1-5
D gene: .
CDR3 protein: CASSIPAYNQPQHF
CDR3 DNA: TGTGCCAGTAGTATCCCGGCGTACAATCAGCCCCAGCATTTT

clone size: .
V gene: TRBV11-2
J gene: TRBJ2-5
D gene: .
CDR3 protein: CASSSPSDGYPRKETQYF
CDR3 DNA: TGTGCCAGCAGCTCACCCTCGGACGGTTATCCACGGAAAGAGACCCAGTACTTC

clone size: few
V gene: TRBV7-2
J gene: TRBJ2-7
D gene: TRBD2
CDR3 protein: CAGSPRTSGTYEQYF
CDR3 DNA: TGTGCCGGCAGCCCTAGGACTAGCGGGACTTACGAGCAGTACTTC

clone size: .
V gene: TRBV20-1
J gene: TRBJ2-7
D gene: .
CDR3 protein: CSATPVGTYEQYF
CDR3 DNA: TGCAGTGCTACACCAGTGGGAACCTACGAGCAGTACTTC

clone size: .
V gene: TRBV12-3/TRBV12-4
J gene: TRBJ1-2
D gene: TRBD1
CDR3 protein: CASSLWGGGQGDGYTF
CDR3 DNA: TGTGCCAGCAGTTTGTGGGGTGGAGGACAGGGCGACGGCTACACCTTC

clone size: .
V gene: TRBV20-1
J gene: TRBJ2-2
D gene: TRBD1
CDR3 protein: CSATGQTTNTGERFF
CDR3 DNA: TGCAGTGCAACGGGACAGACTACGAACACCGGGGAGCGGTTTTTT

clone size: .
V gene: TRBV20-1
J gene: TRBJ1-5
D gene: .
CDR3 protein: CSATPTVWQPQHF
CDR3 DNA: TGCAGTGCTACCCCGACAGTTTGGCAGCCCCAGCATTTT

clone size: few
V gene: TRBV2
J gene: TRBJ2-3
D gene: TRBD1
CDR3 protein: CASSELTGTKADTQYF
CDR3 DNA: TGTGCCAGCAGTGAACTGACAGGGACAAAAGCAGATACGCAGTATTTT

clone size: .
V gene: TRBV12-3/TRBV12-4
J gene: TRBJ2-3
D gene: TRBD1
CDR3 protein: CASSFGDRGRPDTDTQYF
CDR3 DNA: TGTGCCAGCAGTTTTGGGGACAGGGGCAGACCCGACACAGATACGCAGTATTTT

clone size: once
V gene: TRBV7-3
J gene: TRBJ2-6
D gene: .
CDR3 protein: CASAVISGANVRTF
CDR3 DNA: TGTGCCAGCGCCGTAATCTCTGGGGCCAACGTCCGGACTTTC

clone size: once
V gene: TRBV11-1
J gene: TRBJ2-5
D gene: TRBD2
CDR3 protein: CAGSHVAGEETQYF
CDR3 DNA: TGTGCCGGCAGCCATGTAGCGGGGGAAGAGACCCAGTACTTC

clone size: .
V gene: TRBV29-1
J gene: TRBJ2-7
D gene: TRBD1
CDR3 protein: CSVGTGGISWDEQYF
CDR3 DNA: TGCAGCGTCGGGACAGGGGGCATCTCATGGGACGAGCAGTACTTC

clone size: .
V gene: TRBV4-1
J gene: TRBJ2-6
D gene: TRBD2
CDR3 protein: CASIQASLAASSGANVLTF
CDR3 DNA: TGCGCCAGCATCCAAGCCTCACTAGCGGCTAGCTCTGGGGCCAACGTCCTGACTTTC

clone size: .
V gene: TRBV12-3/TRBV12-4
J gene: TRBJ2-1
D gene: .
CDR3 protein: CASSSVSSYEQFF
CDR3 DNA: TGTGCCAGCAGCTCCGTCTCCTCCTACGAGCAGTTCTTC

clone size: .
V gene: TRBV9
J gene: TRBJ2-1
D gene: .
CDR3 protein: CASSLNTGEQFF
CDR3 DNA: TGTGCCAGCAGCCTCAACACTGGGGAGCAGTTCTTC